Sequencing of this TCR beta chain was carried out in a study of immune evolution from preneoplasia to lung adenocarcinoma. About this clone: What it recognizes is unknown.

Findings and caveats of the study: Later-stage lesions seemingly showed higher T cell density and diversity than normal lung.

Assay used: immunoSEQ multiplex PCR; TCRdb lists only in-frame clones, some missing. The table includes some 2,000 clones, roughly 85% detected once. Patients had resection in Japan or China between the mid-2010s and the late 2010s. Histologic diagnosis was independently verified by two lung pathologists. The CDR3 is 13 amino acids. Germline V CDR1 and CDR2: MNHNS, SASEGT. Trimming left V 7 bases short and J 4 bases short, with 11 bases between. The source material was FFPE adjacent normal lung tissue. J is TRBJ1-5 and V is TRBV6-1; D unresolved. This clonotype originated in a person aged 70 to 85 with lung adenocarcinoma. The CDR3 reads CASKGVGNQPQHF. CDR3 sequence (DNA): TGTGCCAGCAAAGGCGTCGGGAATCAGCCCCAGCATTTT.